These 8 T cell receptor beta chains originate from one sample sequenced in a study of T cell responses to AZD1222 COVID-19 vaccine. Clones were read by immunoSEQ multiplex PCR, and TCRdb kept only the in-frame ones, dropping some. Of roughly 150,000 clones in the sample, about 90% were seen once. This specimen was peripheral blood, taken 28 days after the second AZD1222 dose. The receptors derive from an adult who received the AZD1222 COVID-19 vaccine.

V is TRBV29-1 and J is TRBJ2-7, with 8 bases aligning to TRBD1. The CDR3 has 13 amino acids. The germline V gene has CDR1 SQVTM and CDR2 ANQGSEA. J lost 4 bases, V lost 6 bases, and 8 bases had no gene match. CDR3 sequence (DNA): TGCAGCGTCGCCCGGGACAGGAATTACGAGCAGTACTTC. This sequence encodes CSVARDRNYEQYF.

This chain connects TRBV7-2 to TRBJ1-1, with a tentative D call TRBD1 (6 bases). This CDR3 is 12 amino acids long. The V gene lost 10 bases and the J gene lost 1 base, with 10 bases spanning the gap. CDR1 is SGHTA and CDR2 is FQGNSA in the germline V gene. CDR3 in amino acids: CAIGTSNTEAFF. The CDR3 nucleotides are TGTGCCATCGGGACATCGAACACTGAAGCTTTCTTT. Combining the CDR3 with reference TRBV7-2 and TRBJ1-1 gives the whole variable domain GAGVSQSPSNKVTEKGKDVELRCDPISGHTALYWYRQSLGQGLEFLIYFQGNSAPDKSGLPSDRFSAERTGGSVSTLTIQRTQQEDSAVYLCAIGTSNTEAFFGQGTRLTVV.

CDR3 sequence: CASSQGYGPPREQFF. The DNA of the CDR3 is TGTGCCAGCAGCCAAGGCTATGGCCCCCCTCGTGAGCAGTTCTTC. The chain combines TRBV14 with TRBJ2-1, with D unclear. Trimming pared 1 base from V and 9 bases from J, leaving 16 bases between. The CDR3 spans 15 residues. Germline loops: CDR1 SGHDN, CDR2 FVKESK.

The rearrangement links TRBV28 to TRBJ1-1; D is unclear. Trimming pared 6 bases from V and 0 bases from J, leaving 17 bases between. In germline, CDR1 is MDHEN, CDR2 SYDVKM. This CDR3 comprises 16 residues. The CDR3 nucleotides read TGTGCCAGCAGACCCCCGGCCCCCTACATGAACACTGAAGCTTTCTTT. As protein: CASRPPAPYMNTEAFF. The full variable domain, with the rest looked up from reference TRBV28 and TRBJ1-1, is DVKVTQSSRYLVKRTGEKVFLECVQDMDHENMFWYRQDPGLGLRLIYFSYDVKMKEKGDIPEGYSVSREKKERFSLILESASTNQTSMYLCASRPPAPYMNTEAFFGQGTRLTVV.

V usage is TRBV19 and J usage is TRBJ1-5, with 8 bases identical to TRBD1. CDR1 is LNHDA, CDR2 SQIVND, per germline (reference sequence). The junction had 12 bases not matched to a gene; V was cut back by 2 bases and J by 6 bases. The CDR3 covers 17 residues. This chain's CDR3 is CASSISGQGAFGQPQHF. DNA for the CDR3: TGTGCCAGTAGTATATCAGGACAGGGCGCTTTCGGTCAGCCCCAGCATTTT. Together with reference TRBV19 and TRBJ1-5, the CDR3 gives the full variable domain: DGGITQSPKYLFRKEGQNVTLSCEQNLNHDAMYWYRQDPGQGLRLIYYSQIVNDFQKGDIAEGYSVSREKKESFPLTVTSAQKNPTAFYLCASSISGQGAFGQPQHFGDGTRLSIL.

V and J are TRBV7-9 and TRBJ1-4; D possibly corresponds to TRBD1 (6 bases). Trimming cost V 4 bases and J 0 bases, with 12 bases left between them. The length of the CDR3 is 16 residues. CDR1 and CDR2 from the germline V gene are SEHNR and FQNEAQ (reference sequence). CDR3 DNA sequence: TGTGCCAGCAGCTACGGAGACAGGACAACTAATGAAAAACTGTTTTTT. Protein product: CASSYGDRTTNEKLFF.

This clone was observed a single time. The chain joins TRBV28 to TRBJ2-1; the D gene could be TRBD1 or TRBD2 (6 bases each). Trimming pared 8 bases from V and 1 base from J, leaving 15 bases between. Germline V gene data show CDR1 as MDHEN and CDR2 as SYDVKM. The length of the CDR3 is 15 residues. CDR3 protein: CASYVGGRSYNEQFF. CDR3 in DNA: TGTGCCAGCTATGTAGGGGGGAGGTCCTACAATGAGCAGTTCTTC.

The chain recombines TRBV5-1 with TRBJ2-7; 10 bases map to TRBD1. This CDR3 region has 16 residues. The germline gives CDR1 SGHRS, CDR2 YFSETQ. The V and J ends lost 1 base and 1 base, in that order; junction bases with no gene match: 5. The CDR3 is CASSLSGTGVSYEQYF. Written as DNA, the CDR3 is TGCGCCAGCAGCTTGAGCGGGACAGGGGTGTCCTACGAGCAGTACTTC.